Given below is one TCR beta chain in context. Its antigen is not yet known. Base qualities were left out, and no much larger clone turns up one base away. The data stem from a study of shared clonotypes between healthy human individuals (TCRdb year 2020). For the study in its entirety: A couple of women and a few men aged 18 to 49 years were included in the cohort. For each donor, CD4 naive and CD4 memory were each given three plates, CD8 naive was given two plates, and CD8 memory was given one plate. The study deeply sequenced blood TCR repertoires of about 5 healthy adults to estimate repertoire size and the extent of clonotype sharing between individuals. To increase sequencing depth and limit assay-specific biases, different laboratories used diverse techniques to prepare libraries and sequence TCR repertoires. Each donor's leukapheresis produced roughly between roughly 0.85 and 9.5 billion PBMCs. Findings and caveats that apply to the study as a whole: Incomplete sequencing was indicated by rarefaction of sorted-subset datasets, despite the large sequencing depth. Based on pairwise subsampling, the degree of clonotype sharing among donors was expected to be affected by sequencing depth. Because the study included only a small number of donors, the genetic and exposure-history diversity represented was limited. Sampling was restricted to blood, and TCR repertoires in tissue are likely to differ from TCR repertoires in blood. Clonotypes shared by all four sorted-subset donors showed higher generation probabilities than non-shared clonotypes. Larger estimated clonotype richness was generally found for naive subsets than for memory subsets. When a handful of donors were compared, the shared fraction of clonotypes was approximately 5% for naive CD4, around 3.5% for naive CD8, about 2.4% for memory CD4, and around 0.4% for memory CD8.

Using the deep immunoSEQ assay, TCR CDR3 regions were amplified from genomic DNA by multiplex PCR. Extracted genomic DNA from each cell subset was spread evenly across all wells of several immunoSEQ 96-well plates, with each plate serving as a replicate. Each replicate PCR for sorted subsets received about 0.2 ug genomic DNA, equal to around 32,000 T cell genomes. Purified libraries were measured with a Qubit 3.0 fluorometer, size-checked on a Bioanalyzer 2100, and measured again with the KAPA Library Quantification kit. A separate single-read 150-cycle Illumina NextSeq 550 flow cell was used to sequence each immunoSEQ 96-well plate. The study's processing was this. Because only junctional sequences without quality scores were contained in the immunoSEQ output, filtering matching that applied to full-length reads could not be performed. To assign V/J genes and CDR3, sequences were annotated using PyIR, a Python wrapper for IgBLAST v1.9, with IMGT germline references. Reads with weak V/J assignments (E-value above 1e-6), missing CDR3, stop codons, out-of-frame junctions, or ambiguous translated residues were removed. V3J clonotypes were defined as sequences sharing an identical inferred V gene, J gene, and CDR3 amino acid sequence. The percentage overlap between two repertoires was calculated by dividing the number of shared unique clonotypes by the size of the smaller repertoire. Richness of each repertoire was evaluated using RTK rarefaction, the Chao1 estimator, and Recon v2.1 estimates of unobserved clonotypes. For all TCRbeta clonotypes obtained by the gDNA method from a few donors, generation probabilities were computed with OLGA. TCRdb holds this immuneACCESS table with in-frame rearrangements only. Some clones are missing; in checked studies, unresolved V genes explain under half, and the rest has no known cause. From that table come the V and J calls and clone size; the DNA was used to work out D and trimming. Within this sample are 650,000 to 800,000 clones, with 72% of them counted one time only. Around 1.8% of the sample is taken by the ten largest.

The donors were healthy, HIV-negative adults with no recently reported acute infections or vaccinations. Only Caucasian adults living in Nashville, Tennessee, USA were represented among the donors. CD4+ T cells were enriched by magnetic negative selection, after which naive cells were positively selected on CD45RA and the negative fraction was taken as the memory subset. Blood was collected by leukapheresis, and PBMCs were isolated by Ficoll-Histopaque density gradient centrifugation and then cryopreserved in liquid nitrogen vapor phase. Analytical flow cytometry was used to check the purity and quantity of every magnetically sorted T cell population. From each sorted fraction, genomic DNA was isolated and quantified by UV absorbance on a Nanodrop 2000c. The source of this sequence is a woman aged 25-40 years in good health. Sequenced input: memory CD4+ T cells sorted from blood. Reading the label with the study, this specimen's cell subset or site is: CD45RA-negative fraction.

The CDR3 protein: CASSRDAGQSEQYF. The bases are TGTGCCAGCTCACGGGACGCCGGCCAAAGCGAGCAGTACTTC. Here the chain combines TRBV18 and TRBJ2-7; the D element could tentatively be TRBD1 or TRBD2, as 5 bases agree for each. CDR3 length: 14 amino acids, cysteine to phenylalanine. Only the CDR3 region is kept as DNA, spanning 42 bases read in frame from base 1. CDR1 and CDR2 were assigned from the germline V gene as KGHSH and LQKENI. V drops 4 bases and J drops 6 bases, leaving 16 bases in between.